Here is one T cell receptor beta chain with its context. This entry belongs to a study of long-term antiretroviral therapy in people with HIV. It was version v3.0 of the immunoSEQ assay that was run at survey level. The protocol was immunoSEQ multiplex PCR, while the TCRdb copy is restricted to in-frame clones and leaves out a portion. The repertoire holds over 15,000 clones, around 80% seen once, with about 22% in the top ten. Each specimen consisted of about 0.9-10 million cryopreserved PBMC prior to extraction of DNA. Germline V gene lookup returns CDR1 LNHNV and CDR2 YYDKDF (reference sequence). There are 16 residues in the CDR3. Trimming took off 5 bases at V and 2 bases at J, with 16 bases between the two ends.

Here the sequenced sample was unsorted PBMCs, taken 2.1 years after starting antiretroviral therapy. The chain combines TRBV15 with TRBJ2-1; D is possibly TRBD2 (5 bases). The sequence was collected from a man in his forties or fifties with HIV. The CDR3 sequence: CATSSGLGRPYNEQFF. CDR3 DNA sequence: TGTGCCACCAGCTCCGGACTCGGCCGACCCTACAATGAGCAGTTCTTC.